This T cell receptor beta chain emerged from a study of blood T cells in healthy people across ages (dated by TCRdb to about 2015). With regard to the full study: In model experiments, roughly one uniquely barcoded TCR beta cDNA molecule per two T cells was captured by template switching. Four age groups were formed from the donors: young (average roughly 15 years), middle-aged (less than 40), aged (more than 55) and long-lived (more than 75). To track age-related changes in TCR beta repertoire diversity, the study relied on deep sequencing normalized with unique cDNA molecular identifiers. For two donors (one aged 18 to 29 and one aged 80 or older), the study analyzed two additional independent replicas of 1 million unique cDNA reads from the same blood draw.

The germline V and J ends show losses of 4 bases and 1 base respectively, and no gene match explains 7 bases of the junction. Including the terminal cysteine and phenylalanine, the CDR3 comprises 16 residues. Here the CDR3 DNA is all that survives: 48 bases in frame from base 1. The germline V gene provides CDR1 SQVTM and CDR2 ANQGSEA. To note about this clonotype: Which antigen it targets is not known. No base-level quality is on record; no much larger clone is a single base apart.

Receptors were amplified or captured by 5' RACE. For sequencing, an Illumina HiSeq 2500 was employed. A second PCR of roughly 6 to 11 cycles was run with a J-beta primer mix and a sample-barcoded 5' primer. A template-switch 5' adaptor carrying 12 random nucleotides introduced a unique molecular identifier onto each TCR beta cDNA molecule. Each sample yielded at least 3 million CDR3-containing paired-end reads. First-strand cDNA synthesis was performed from all RNA using the Mint cDNA synthesis kit, with priming by a TRBC-specific oligonucleotide. After uracil-DNA glycosylase treatment, a first 18-cycle PCR used universal primers M1SS and BC2_uni_R on all cDNA. Regarding the original processing steps: Normalization of each sample was performed by random selection of 1 million high-quality reads, each carrying a distinct molecular identifier. Instead of being binned into consensus sequences, reads that shared molecular identifiers were thrown out. MiTCR, set to a Q25 quality threshold and the strictest error-elimination algorithm, was used for CDR3 identification, clonotype clustering and error correction. A nonparametric unseen species model using Euler transformation provided a lower-bound estimate of total TCR beta diversity. Using fastp trimming at Q25 and MiXCR clonotype assembly, TCRdb reanalyzed the public sequencing data and kept in-frame beta chains. Rows matching on CDR3 protein sequence are summarized as one entry with the most common DNA and genes. The V and J calls come from TCRdb's annotation, not from the publication. The sample yields 800,000 or so distinct CDR3 sequences; roughly 25% were counted once. The biggest ten clones account for under 4.5% of the sample.

The 35 to 40 donors, aged roughly 6 to 95 years, were systemically healthy Caucasian individuals from Russia. Around 10 milliliters of peripheral blood were drawn from each donor into EDTA-treated Vacutainer tubes. PBMCs were isolated by Ficoll-Paque density-gradient centrifugation, with at least 6.5 million obtained per sample. Trizol reagent was used to extract total RNA from PBMCs, with at least 6 micrograms per sample. The percentages of naive CD45RAhigh/CD27high T cells were determined by flow cytometry on a PBMC aliquot from every donor. Overall study results and their limits: Estimates of total diversity from one million sequenced T cells were regarded as lower bounds and underestimates. Conclusive comparison of naive and antigen-experienced compartments was prevented by the profiling of bulk unsorted PBMCs. Compared with the aged group, the long-lived group had more naive CD4+ T cells, fewer expanded clones and increased TCR diversity, a pattern suggesting age selection. Observed TCR beta diversity per million T cells fell roughly linearly with age, and a significant reduction was already apparent by age roughly 40. The CMV infection status of donors was not known, potentially confounding age-related changes in expanded clonotypes. A strong correlation was found between observed TCR beta diversity and the percentage of naive T cells measured by flow cytometry.

Another study also made use of these data, one on T cells of mothers and their children. As that second paper reports: Nine systemically healthy Caucasian individuals, comprising three mothers and their six children, were included as donors. cDNA synthesis consumed the entire amount of extracted RNA, loaded at 1.5 ug RNA in each 15 ul reaction. In the second PCR, the M1S primer introduced both the sample barcodes and 2-4 random nucleotides. Over 9.5 million TCR beta CDR3 reads were obtained for each mother, and some 3 million reads were obtained for each child. In both related and unrelated pairs, thymic selection shapes the output of TCR recombination in a similar way, with inherited differences having only a minor effect. Normalized repertoire overlap was always found to be slightly, but never significantly, higher in related mother-child pairs than in unrelated mother-child pairs. No persistent microchimeric T cell clones were found, with a detection sensitivity of 85 to 100 clones per million clonotypes. In the study, deep NGS was used to compare the TCR beta repertoires of mothers and children, and features distinguishing related mother-child pairs from unrelated individuals were sought. On average, the children were approximately 11 +/- 4 years old, while the mothers were about 40 +/- 4 years old. After adapter ligation with NEBNext reagents, the libraries were sequenced on Illumina HiSeq 2000 with 100+100 nt paired-end reads. To prevent cross-contamination, the mother and child libraries were prepared one month apart and sequenced in separate runs. Between roughly 500,000 and 2,300,000 distinct TCR beta clonotypes were identified per donor. Naive TCR beta clonotypes were estimated from low-frequency clonotypes matched to each donor's FACS-determined naive share, without sorting.

The V gene is TRBV29-1 and the J gene is TRBJ2-3; TRBD2 lines up with 11 middle nucleotides. The sequencing input was blood. The source of this sequence is a boy younger than 18 in good health. The CDR3 is CSVVPRGLAGTDTQYF. Read as DNA, the sequence is TGCAGCGTTGTCCCACGGGGACTAGCGGGCACAGATACGCAGTATTTT.